The 24 T cell receptor beta chains below all came from one sample that was sequenced in a study of blood T cell repertoires in COVID-19. Here immunoSEQ multiplex PCR was the method, and the copy in TCRdb shows in-frame clones only, minus some. The table lists under 200,000 clones, 65% to 90% of them singletons. The sample taken for sequencing was peripheral blood. These receptors all stem from a man in his 60s with acute or convalescent COVID-19.

The V call is TRBV7-2, the J call TRBJ1-2, with TRBD1 matching 11 bases. This CDR3 is built from 15 residues. The junction had 6 bases not matched to a gene; V was cut back by 3 bases and J by 6 bases. From germline, CDR1 is SGHTA and CDR2 FQGNSA. CDR3 region: CASSLQGQGANGYTF. As DNA, the CDR3 is TGTGCCAGCAGCTTGCAAGGACAGGGGGCGAATGGCTACACCTTC.

Concerning this clone: Other DNA sequences in this sample translate to the same CDR3. The chain is built from TRBV28 and TRBJ1-2; D not resolved. CDR1 MDHEN and CDR2 SYDVKM come from the germline V gene. Trimming took 4 bases from V and 1 from J, leaving 4 bases between them. The CDR3 covers 12 residues. For the CDR3, the DNA is TGTGCCAGCAGTTCCCTTAACTATGGCTACACCTTC. Its protein product is CASSSLNYGYTF.

The genes are TRBV7-8 and TRBJ2-1; 13 bases fit TRBD2. V shed 4 bases and J 12 bases; nucleotides not matched to a gene: 6. The CDR3 sequence is 14 residues long. Looked up from germline, CDR1 is SGHVS and CDR2 is FQNEAQ. DNA of the CDR3: TGTGCCAGCAGCTCAGGGACTAGCGGGATGCGGCAGTTCTTC. It encodes CASSSGTSGMRQFF. Looking up the rest from reference TRBV7-8 and TRBJ2-1 gives the full variable domain: GAGVSQSPRYKVAKRGQDVALRCDPISGHVSLFWYQQALGQGPEFLTYFQNEAQLDKSGLPSDRFFAERPEGSVSTLKIQRTQQEDSAVYLCASSSGTSGMRQFFGPGTRLTVL.

The chain joins TRBV7-3 to TRBJ1-2, with D possibly being TRBD1 (5 bases). The CDR3 consists of 14 residues. Germline values: CDR1 SGHTA, CDR2 FQGTGA. V was pared by 0 bases and J by 8 bases, with 13 bases between. This chain's CDR3 is CASSLTDSGDGYTF. Written as DNA, the CDR3 is TGTGCCAGCAGCTTAACCGACAGTGGCGACGGCTACACCTTC. The entire variable domain, with the rest obtained from reference TRBV7-3 and TRBJ1-2, is as follows: GAGVSQTPSNKVTEKGKYVELRCDPISGHTALYWYRQSLGQGPEFLIYFQGTGAADDSGLPNDRFFAVRPEGSVSTLKIQRTERGDSAVYLCASSLTDSGDGYTFGSGTRLTVV.

This sequence joins TRBV10-2 and TRBJ2-3; 9 bases fit TRBD2. Unmatched junction bases numbered 14, after V lost 3 bases and J lost 4 bases. The CDR3 sequence is 18 residues long. From germline, CDR1 is WSHSY and CDR2 SAAADI. CDR3 amino acids: CASSDPLISGRRADTQYF. The CDR3 DNA sequence: TGCGCCAGCAGTGACCCCTTAATAAGCGGGAGGAGGGCAGATACGCAGTATTTT.

The V gene is TRBV9, the J gene TRBJ1-3; TRBD1 matches at 8 bases. The CDR3 loop spans 16 amino acids. V lost 3 bases to trimming and J lost 0 bases; unmatched junction nucleotides: 5. CDR1 SGDLS and CDR2 YYNGEE come from the germline V gene. CDR3 sequence (DNA): TGTGCCAGCAGCGACGAACAGGGGGGCTCTGGAAACACCATATATTTT. This sequence encodes CASSDEQGGSGNTIYF.

This clone has only a few counts. CDR3 amino acids: CASSRGLAVSYEQYF. The CDR3 DNA reads as TGCGCCAGCAGCCGAGGACTAGCGGTCTCCTACGAGCAGTACTTC. The chain links TRBV5-1 to TRBJ2-7; TRBD2 matches 10 bases. This CDR3 has 15 residues. CDR1 and CDR2 (germline): SGHRS, YFSETQ. V trimming: 4 bases; J trimming: 0 bases; junction bases outside the gene matches: 4.

The V and J genes are TRBV2 and TRBJ2-3; maybe TRBD2 (6 bases). V was shortened by 2 bases and J by 2 bases, with 14 bases between the two germline ends. CDR1 and CDR2 (germline): SNHLY, FYNNEI. The CDR3 is 16 amino acids. CDR3 in DNA: TGTGCCAGCAGTGAAAACGGGAGACTGCACACAGATACGCAGTATTTT. Encoded protein: CASSENGRLHTDTQYF. Variable domain in full (rest from reference TRBV2 and TRBJ2-3): EPEVTQTPSHQVTQMGQEVILRCVPISNHLYFYWYRQILGQKVEFLVSFYNNEISEKSEIFDDQFSVERPDGSNFTLKIRSTKLEDSAMYFCASSENGRLHTDTQYFGPGTRLTVL.

J is TRBJ2-7 and V is TRBV20-1; tentative D call: TRBD2 (5 bases). The CDR3 runs 13 residues. The V gene's germline CDR1 is DFQATT and CDR2 SNEGSKA (reference sequence). V lost 3 bases and J lost 2, with 11 bases in between. The CDR3 DNA reads as TGCAGTGCTAGTTTACGGGGTACCTACGAGCAGTACTTC. This encodes CSASLRGTYEQYF.

The genes are TRBV23-1 and TRBJ1-2; 11 nucleotides line up with TRBD1. TRBV23-1 is an ORF for which the function is uncertain. The V segment lost 1 base and the J segment 3 bases; nucleotides outside the gene matches: 13. The CDR3 is 19 amino acids. CDR3 coding DNA: TGCGCCAGCAGTCAATTAAGGGGGACAGGGGGAAAAATGGACTATGGCTACACCTTC. This sequence encodes CASSQLRGTGGKMDYGYTF.

The gene calls are TRBV28 and TRBJ1-6, with a tentative D call TRBD1 (6 bases). The V end was cut by 2 bases, the J end by 11 bases, with 13 bases between. The CDR3 is 14 residues long. Germline-derived CDR1 and CDR2 are MDHEN and SYDVKM. CDR3 sequence reads: CASSLPGGLTPLHF. CDR3 nucleotides: TGTGCCAGCAGTTTACCGGGGGGCCTAACACCCCTCCACTTT. Full variable domain (remainder filled in from reference TRBV28 and TRBJ1-6): DVKVTQSSRYLVKRTGEKVFLECVQDMDHENMFWYRQDPGLGLRLIYFSYDVKMKEKGDIPEGYSVSREKKERFSLILESASTNQTSMYLCASSLPGGLTPLHFGNGTRLTVT.

The count of this clone is one. This chain joins TRBV5-5 and TRBJ2-7; D ambiguous. From germline, CDR1 is SGHKS and CDR2 YYEKEE (reference sequence). The CDR3 totals 14 residues. V shed 7 bases and J shed 1 base, with 15 bases lying between them. The CDR3: CASSRSERSYEQYF. The DNA of the CDR3 is TGTGCCAGCTCGCGATCCGAGCGTTCCTACGAGCAGTACTTC.

This CDR3 is CAWSVRGGRSYEQFF. The CDR3 DNA sequence: TGTGCCTGGAGTGTACGCGGGGGAAGGTCCTATGAGCAGTTCTTC. The rearrangement uses TRBV30 and TRBJ2-1; 7 bases agree with TRBD2. Germline values: CDR1 GTSNPN, CDR2 SVGIG (reference sequence). The CDR3 is made up of 15 amino acids. The ends lost 0 bases at V and 8 bases at J; junction bases unmatched: 10. Using reference TRBV30 and TRBJ2-1 for the parts outside the CDR3, the full variable domain is SQTIHQWPATLVQPVGSPLSLECTVEGTSNPNLYWYRQAAGRGLQLLFYSVGIGQISSEVPQNLSASRPQDRQFILSSKKLLLSDSGFYLCAWSVRGGRSYEQFFGPGTRLTVL.

This clone came up a few times. V and J are TRBV19 and TRBJ1-1; 9 bases align to TRBD1. CDR1 LNHDA and CDR2 SQIVND come from the germline V gene (reference sequence). Trimming removed 8 bases from V and 4 bases from J; junction bases left unmatched: 8. CDR3 size: 14 residues. The CDR3 sequence: CASGDRAYSTEAFF. In DNA, the CDR3 is TGTGCCAGTGGGGACAGGGCATACAGCACTGAAGCTTTCTTT.

The V call is TRBV5-5, the J call TRBJ1-4, with D tentatively TRBD1 (5 bases). CDR1 and CDR2 from the germline V gene are SGHKS and YYEKEE (reference sequence). V dropped 4 bases and J dropped 8 bases, with 18 bases sitting between them. The length of the CDR3 is 15 residues. CDR3: CASSETQERREKLFF. CDR3 DNA: TGTGCCAGCAGCGAAACACAGGAGCGTCGGGAAAAACTGTTTTTT.

This chain connects TRBV3-1 (or the pseudogene TRBV3-2) to TRBJ2-5; TRBD1 matches 11 bases. Germline CDR1 is LGHDT and CDR2 is YNNKEL (reference sequence). The CDR3 covers 16 residues. With 5 bases clipped from V and 4 bases from J, the junction kept 9 bases outside the gene matches. The CDR3 DNA sequence: TGTGCCAGCAGCTCGAGGCCCGGGACAGGGGGAGAGACCCAGTACTTC. It encodes CASSSRPGTGGETQYF.

This clone has more than one count but fewer than ten. The chain employs TRBV7-2 and TRBJ2-7, with 8 bases fitting TRBD1. Germline lookup yields CDR1 SGHTA and CDR2 FQGNSA. V lost 6 bases, J lost 4 bases, and 2 bases stayed unmatched. The CDR3 sequence is 12 residues long. The CDR3 protein is CASSWDRYEQYF. Here the CDR3 DNA reads TGTGCCAGCAGTTGGGACAGGTACGAGCAGTACTTC.

This rearrangement joins TRBV11-1 to TRBJ2-1; 8 bases fit TRBD2. CDR3 length: 15 amino acids. Per germline, CDR1 SGHAT and CDR2 FQDESV (reference sequence). With V trimmed by 5 bases and J by 0 bases, 3 bases remained unmatched. CDR3 in amino acids: CASSRGGSSYNEQFF. In DNA, the CDR3 is TGTGCCAGCAGCCGGGGGGGGAGCTCCTACAATGAGCAGTTCTTC.

This clone was detected once. This chain joins TRBV5-1 and TRBJ2-7, with 8 bases aligning to TRBD2. Germline V gene data show CDR1 as SGHRS and CDR2 as YFSETQ. V gave up 0 bases and J gave up 7 bases; unmatched junction bases: 9. The CDR3 loop spans 15 amino acids. The DNA for the CDR3 is TGCGCCAGCAGCTTGGATATCGGGAGGGCCGGGGAGCAGTACTTC. It specifies CASSLDIGRAGEQYF. Full variable domain (missing parts from reference TRBV5-1 and TRBJ2-7): KAGVTQTPRYLIKTRGQQVTLSCSPISGHRSVSWYQQTPGQGLQFLFEYFSETQRNKGNFPGRFSGRQFSNSRSEMNVSTLELGDSALYLCASSLDIGRAGEQYFGPGTRLTVT.

The V call is TRBV6-6, the J call TRBJ1-5, with 8 bases aligning to TRBD1. The CDR3 has 16 residues. Germline V gene lookup returns CDR1 MNHNY and CDR2 SVGAGI (reference sequence). V was pared by 4 bases and J by 5 bases, with 10 bases of the junction left unmatched. The CDR3 loop is CASSSPGRGRDQPQHF. The CDR3 nucleotides are TGTGCCAGCAGTTCTCCGGGCAGGGGGCGAGATCAGCCCCAGCATTTT.

This clone has just one count. Distinct nucleotide sequences in the sample also encode this CDR3. The V and J genes are TRBV11-2 and TRBJ2-3, with TRBD2 identical over 7 bases. The CDR3 extends over 14 amino acids. Germline CDR1 reads SGHAT; CDR2 reads FQNNGV. J was trimmed by 1 base and V by 3 bases; bases with no gene match: 1. Written as DNA, the CDR3 is TGTGCCAGCAGCTTCACTAGCGGCACAGATACGCAGTATTTT. This codes for CASSFTSGTDTQYF.

J is TRBJ2-7 and V is TRBV30; possible D gene TRBD1, 5 bases. Looked up from germline, CDR1 is GTSNPN and CDR2 is SVGIG (reference sequence). Trimming removed 3 bases from V and 7 bases from J, with 10 bases in between. The CDR3 is made up of 11 amino acids. Written as DNA, the CDR3 is TGTGCCTGGAGACTCGGACAAGAGCAGTACTTC. Protein: CAWRLGQEQYF.

CDR3 residues: CASSLRQQRETQYF. DNA of the CDR3: TGTGCCAGCAGCCTCAGACAGCAACGAGAGACCCAGTACTTC. This chain connects TRBV3-1 (or the pseudogene TRBV3-2) to TRBJ2-5, with D possibly TRBD1 on 5 matching bases. V was trimmed by 4 bases and J by 4 bases, leaving 13 bases between them. Looked up from germline, CDR1 is LGHDT and CDR2 is YNNKEL (reference sequence). CDR3 length: 14 residues.

The chain carries TRBV30 and TRBJ1-1; D remains ambiguous. Germline-derived CDR1 and CDR2 are GTSNPN and SVGIG (reference sequence). CDR3 length: 11 amino acids. Trimming took 0 bases from V and 5 from J, leaving 4 bases between them. Here the CDR3 DNA reads TGTGCCTGGAGTGTACTAACTGAAGCTTTCTTT. Translating gives CAWSVLTEAFF.